This T cell receptor beta chain was obtained from a study of CD8+ T cells in alopecia areata. Study background: Tofacitinib was taken orally by treated patients, and the dose was 5 to 10 mg twice daily. Patients given treatment had severity scored by the percentage of scalp area affected.

Reverse transcription of extracted RNA yielded cDNA, which provided the sequencing template. Sequencing used immunoSEQ multiplex PCR; TCRdb keeps in-frame clones, though not all of them. The sample shows 150,000 or so clones, about three fifths of them seen only once. General observations from the study: The treated group had a single nonresponder, limiting CD8+ expansion-response conclusions.

Indicated treatment: oral pan-JAK inhibitor, 5-10 mg twice daily. Researchers took lesional scalp punch biopsies and peripheral blood from people who were alopecia areata patients. Germline V CDR1 and CDR2: SNHLY, FYNNEI. V dropped 6 bases and J dropped 8 bases, with 13 bases sitting between them. This CDR3 is built from 12 residues. Turning to this clone: The antigen is unknown.

This TCR was recovered from a human donor with alopecia areata. V and J are TRBV2 and TRBJ1-2; D perhaps matches TRBD1 (6 bases). The sequencing here drew on CD4+ T cells sorted from blood, taken at approximately week 61, from a patient treated with tofacitinib. The CDR3 sequence is CASSEQGGGYTF. The CDR3 region has the DNA TGTGCCAGCAGCGAACAGGGAGGCGGCTACACCTTC.